This T cell receptor beta chain was retrieved from a study of blood T cells in healthy people across ages. J gave up 2 bases and V 0 bases, and 16 bases lay outside the gene matches. The V gene's germline CDR1 is SNHLY and CDR2 FYNNEI. The CDR3 is 20 amino acids. In its sample, this clonotype was seen a few times. Sample-barcoded 5' priming and a J-beta primer mix drove a second PCR of 7 to 11 cycles. Each CDR3 protein gets one entry after TCRdb re-called the 5' RACE reads with MiXCR. The table lists 1,800,000 or so distinct CDR3 sequences, 39% of them singletons. The TCR was taken from a human donor in good health. The chain joins TRBV2 to TRBJ2-5, with 9 nucleotides matching TRBD2. What was sequenced was blood. This CDR3 is CASSEALGRLAGDQQETQYF. In DNA, the CDR3 is TGTGCCAGCAGTGAAGCGCTAGGAAGGTTAGCGGGGGACCAACAAGAGACCCAGTACTTC.